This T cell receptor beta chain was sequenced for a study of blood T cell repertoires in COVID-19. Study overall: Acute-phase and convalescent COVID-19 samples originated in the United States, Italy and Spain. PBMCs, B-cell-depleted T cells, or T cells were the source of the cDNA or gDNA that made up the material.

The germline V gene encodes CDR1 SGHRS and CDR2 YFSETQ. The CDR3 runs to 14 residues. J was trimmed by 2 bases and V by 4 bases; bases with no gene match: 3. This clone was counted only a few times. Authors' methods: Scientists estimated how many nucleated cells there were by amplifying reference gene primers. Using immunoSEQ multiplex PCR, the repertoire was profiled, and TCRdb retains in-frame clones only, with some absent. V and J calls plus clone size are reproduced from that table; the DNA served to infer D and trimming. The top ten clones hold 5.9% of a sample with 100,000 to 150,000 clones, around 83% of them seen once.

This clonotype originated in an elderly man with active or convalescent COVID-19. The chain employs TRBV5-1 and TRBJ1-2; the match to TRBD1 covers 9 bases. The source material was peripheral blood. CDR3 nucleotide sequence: TGCGCCAGCAGCCCGGGACAGGGAAACTATGGCTACACCTTC. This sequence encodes CASSPGQGNYGYTF.